These 17 T cell receptor beta chains were all obtained from the same sample, sequenced in a study. MiXCR, run by TCRdb on the 5' RACE reads, gives a single entry per CDR3 protein. The data show fewer than 10,000 distinct CDR3 sequences, 30% to 40% seen once. Sequenced input: tumor-infiltrating memory CD4+ T cells sorted from the breast tumor. This sample's subset: memory CD4+ T cells, CD4+CD45RO+CD25-. The receptors originated from a female donor with breast cancer.

The gene calls are TRBV5-1 and TRBJ2-2; maybe TRBD1 (5 bases). The V gene lost 4 bases and the J gene lost 1 base, with 17 bases spanning the gap. Germline V gives CDR1 SGHRS, CDR2 YFSETQ. The CDR3 is made up of 17 amino acids. CDR3 bases: TGCGCCAGCAGCCTAGGACACCGAGATATGAACACCGGGGAGCTGTTTTTT. Its translation: CASSLGHRDMNTGELFF.

This clonotype was counted between two and nine times. The chain joins TRBV20-1 to TRBJ1-1, with D unresolved. This CDR3 region has 12 residues. Germline V gives CDR1 DFQATT, CDR2 SNEGSKA (reference sequence). The V end was cut by 6 bases, the J end by 4 bases, with 12 bases between. CDR3 protein: CSAPEVGTEAFF. The CDR3 nucleotides are TGCAGTGCCCCTGAAGTAGGCACTGAAGCTTTCTTT.

At least ten counts were recorded for this clonotype. J is TRBJ2-2 and V is TRBV20-1; TRBD1 is a possible D gene (6 bases). The ends were cut back, 3 bases at V and 5 bases at J, with 13 bases in the middle. Per the germline V gene, CDR1 is DFQATT and CDR2 is SNEGSKA (reference sequence). The CDR3 totals 14 residues. CDR3 amino acids: CSASVAGVTGELFF. For the CDR3, the DNA is TGCAGTGCTAGTGTGGCAGGGGTTACCGGGGAGCTGTTTTTT.

This clonotype was detected only a few times. The chain recombines TRBV20-1 with TRBJ1-1, with a weak D call TRBD1 (6 bases). The CDR3 is 14 amino acids. V was clipped by 6 bases and J by 1 base, with 15 bases between them. Germline V CDR1 and CDR2: DFQATT, SNEGSKA (reference sequence). CDR3 amino acids: CSAQGRQANTEAFF. The CDR3 DNA follows: TGCAGTGCCCAGGGGCGACAGGCGAACACTGAAGCTTTCTTT.

By proportion, this clonotype is medium-sized (0.01 to 0.1%). This chain links TRBV5-1 with TRBJ2-2; D gene ambiguous. Germline V gene data show CDR1 as SGHRS and CDR2 as YFSETQ. CDR3 length equals 13 residues. Trimming stripped 4 bases from V and 3 bases from J, with 7 bases between. CDR3 sequence reads: CASSQQDTGELFF. The CDR3 DNA reads TGCGCCAGCAGCCAGCAAGACACCGGGGAGCTGTTTTTT. The complete variable domain, with remaining parts taken from reference TRBV5-1 and TRBJ2-2, reads KAGVTQTPRYLIKTRGQQVTLSCSPISGHRSVSWYQQTPGQGLQFLFEYFSETQRNKGNFPGRFSGRQFSNSRSEMNVSTLELGDSALYLCASSQQDTGELFFGEGSRLTVL.

This clonotype was seen many times. The V gene is TRBV30, the J gene TRBJ2-3; a weak D match, TRBD2 (6 bases). V was clipped by 0 bases and J by 2 bases, with 12 bases between them. The length of the CDR3 is 15 residues. Germline assignment: CDR1 GTSNPN and CDR2 SVGIG (reference sequence). The CDR3 loop reads CAWSVLGLSTDTQYF. The CDR3 nucleotides read TGTGCCTGGAGTGTACTGGGACTGTCCACAGATACGCAGTATTTT. Drawing the rest from reference TRBV30 and TRBJ2-3, the complete variable domain is SQTIHQWPATLVQPVGSPLSLECTVEGTSNPNLYWYRQAAGRGLQLLFYSVGIGQISSEVPQNLSASRPQDRQFILSSKKLLLSDSGFYLCAWSVLGLSTDTQYFGPGTRLTVL.

The genes are TRBV20-1 and TRBJ2-7; 8 nucleotides line up with TRBD1. CDR1 and CDR2 from the germline V gene are DFQATT and SNEGSKA (reference sequence). The CDR3 totals 14 residues. Trimming removed 6 bases from V and 3 bases from J; junction bases left unmatched: 10. This CDR3 reads CSAAGQGILYEQYF. The CDR3 nucleotides are TGCAGTGCGGCTGGACAGGGAATTCTCTACGAGCAGTACTTC.

This clonotype was counted ten times or more. The CDR3 coding sequence is TGCGCCAGCAGCCAAGATGTACTAGCGGGAAGCTACGAGCAGTACTTC. Protein: CASSQDVLAGSYEQYF. This rearrangement joins TRBV4-3 to TRBJ2-7, with 10 nucleotides matching TRBD2. The CDR3 consists of 16 residues. The V gene end was trimmed by 0 bases and the J gene end by 3 bases; junction bases not matched to a gene: 5. Germline V gene sequence: CDR1 LGHNA, CDR2 YSLEER.

A few counts support this clonotype. V gene TRBV7-3 combines with J gene TRBJ2-1; 11 positions match TRBD2. CDR1 and CDR2 (germline): SGHTA, FQGTGA. J gave up 6 bases and V 5 bases, and 12 bases lay outside the gene matches. The CDR3 totals 17 residues. The CDR3 DNA reads TGTGCCAGCAGCGACCGACTAGCGGGAATGGAGACCAATGAGCAGTTCTTC. Translation: CASSDRLAGMETNEQFF.

This clonotype was seen a single time. This may arise from a read error, as a much more abundant clone is one base away. This chain connects TRBV7-8 to TRBJ1-1, with D uncertain. CDR3 length: 16 residues. Germline V gene sequence: CDR1 SGHVS, CDR2 FQNEAQ. The CDR3 DNA sequence: TGTGCCAGCAGCTTGGTTTCTGGCGTCATGAACGCTGAAGCTTGCTTT. Protein sequence: CASSLVSGVMNAEACF.

V and J are TRBV20-1 and TRBJ1-5; D is perhaps TRBD1 (6 bases). CDR1 and CDR2 from the germline V gene are DFQATT and SNEGSKA (reference sequence). V lost 3 bases and J 2 bases, leaving 20 bases between the germline ends. The CDR3 loop spans 17 amino acids. The CDR3 DNA reads TGCAGTGCTAGGGGCCCGGGCGGGGGCGGGGGCAATCAGCCCCAGCATTTT. As protein: CSARGPGGGGGNQPQHF.

There are a few counts of this clonotype. The chain links TRBV6-5 to TRBJ1-2; 10 nucleotides line up with TRBD1. There are 14 residues in the CDR3. The germline V gene encodes CDR1 MNHEY and CDR2 SVGAGI. After removal of 5 bases from V and 9 bases from J, the junction contained 9 bases not matched to a gene. The CDR3 loop is CASSRTGGLFSYTF. DNA for the CDR3: TGTGCCAGCAGTCGGACAGGGGGACTATTCAGCTACACCTTC.

Comments on this clonotype: A much larger clone differs by one base, so this may be a read error. This chain connects TRBV7-2 to TRBJ2-3, with 8 bases fitting TRBD1. The CDR3 totals 16 residues. Per germline, CDR1 SGHTA and CDR2 FQGNSA. V gave up 1 base and J gave up 6 bases; unmatched junction bases: 9. The CDR3 DNA reads as TGTGCCAGCAGCTTAGGGGGGGCAGGGGGCTTTGATACGCAGTATTTT. Translated: CASSLGGAGGFDTQYF.

This clonotype has a count of ten or more. This sequence joins TRBV10-2 and TRBJ1-6; D gene uncertain. The V end was cut by 7 bases, the J end by 0 bases, with 10 bases between. Germline CDR1 is WSHSY and CDR2 is SAAADI. CDR3 length equals 15 residues. CDR3 amino acids: CASKFTSSYNSPLHF. In nucleotides, the CDR3 is TGCGCCAGCAAGTTTACGAGCTCCTATAATTCACCCCTCCACTTT.

This clonotype is labeled as medium-sized. J is TRBJ2-1 and V is TRBV20-1, with 8 bases lining up with TRBD2. The CDR3 is 14 residues long. Germline V gene data show CDR1 as DFQATT and CDR2 as SNEGSKA (reference sequence). Trimming cost V 1 base and J 8 bases; bases outside gene matches: 7. This CDR3 reads CSARVAGRVYEQFF. CDR3 in DNA: TGCAGTGCTAGAGTAGCGGGAAGAGTGTATGAGCAGTTCTTC.

Within the sample, this clonotype is medium-sized. The J gene is TRBJ2-5, the V gene TRBV4-1; D not resolved. V was clipped by 4 bases and J by 3 bases, with 21 bases between them. CDR1 and CDR2 (germline): MGHRA, YSYEKL. The CDR3 totals 17 residues. The CDR3 region has the DNA TGCGCCAGCAGCCTGCCTAGTCGGTCTTCCATTAAAGAGACCCAGTACTTC. Translated: CASSLPSRSSIKETQYF.

Note on this clonotype: The junction departs from germline at one end; a sequencing error may be responsible. The V call is TRBV5-1, the J call TRBJ1-4, with TRBD1 as a possible D gene (6 bases). CDR1 and CDR2 (germline): SGHRS, YFSETQ. CDR3 length: 14 amino acids. CDR3 nucleotide sequence: TGCGCCAGCAGCGACCAGGGGATTAATGGAAAACTGTTTTTT. Residues: CASSDQGINGKLFF.